This T cell receptor beta chain was found in a study of T cell responses to AZD1222 COVID-19 vaccine. The protocol was immunoSEQ multiplex PCR, while the TCRdb copy is restricted to in-frame clones and leaves out a portion. The sample has roughly 100,000 clones, more than 70% seen once. CDR3 length: 15 residues. Trimming cost V 6 bases and J 5 bases; bases outside gene matches: 10. CDR1 MDHEN and CDR2 SYDVKM come from the germline V gene. The origin of this receptor is an adult in good health. The chain carries TRBV28 and TRBJ2-5; TRBD2 agrees at 9 bases. Sequenced material: peripheral blood, taken on day 0 of AZD1222 vaccination. The chain's CDR3 is CASSHRLAEWETQYF. CDR3 nucleotide sequence: TGTGCCAGCAGCCACCGACTAGCGGAGTGGGAGACCCAGTACTTC. The whole variable domain, remainder taken from reference TRBV28 and TRBJ2-5, is DVKVTQSSRYLVKRTGEKVFLECVQDMDHENMFWYRQDPGLGLRLIYFSYDVKMKEKGDIPEGYSVSREKKERFSLILESASTNQTSMYLCASSHRLAEWETQYFGPGTRLLVL.